This TCR beta chain was profiled in a study of T-cell reconstitution after alpha-beta-depleted transplantation in children. Findings and limits, study-wide: Several patients had high TCRbeta diversity at day 60; it came from surviving recipient T cells and thymic progenitors. Several hundred expanded graft clones reportedly supplied alpha-beta T cells about two months after transplant. Newly generated T cells supplied most T-cell counts and diversity one year post-transplant.

The authors prepared the TCRbeta library with unique molecular identifiers. TCRdb fed the PCR reads into MiXCR, producing one record per CDR3 protein. The table has fewer than 250,000 distinct CDR3 sequences, 17% seen once. Trimming left V 8 bases short and J 5 bases short, with 12 bases between. This CDR3 has 12 residues. CDR1 is MNHEY and CDR2 is SMNVEV in the germline V gene (reference sequence). This clonotype was counted a few times. Its antigen is undetermined. This specimen was PBMCs, mostly from graft donor cells, taken 360 days after TCRalphabeta/CD19-depleted stem cell transplant. The rearrangement joins TRBV27 to TRBJ1-2; D might be TRBD1 (6 bases). The sequence derives from a male patient aged 2 to 10 who had a stem cell transplant for acute lymphoblastic leukemia, so the T cells may come from the graft donor. Written as DNA, the CDR3 is TGTGCCAGCGCGGACAGCAATTATGGCTACACCTTC. Translating it yields CASADSNYGYTF.